This T cell receptor beta chain was observed in a study of blood T cell repertoires in COVID-19. Trimming cost V 6 bases and J 5 bases; bases outside gene matches: 6. The CDR3 covers 13 residues. Method: immunoSEQ multiplex PCR; TCRdb's copy keeps in-frame clones and lacks some. The table records 40,000 to 60,000 clones, 70% to 90% of them present only once. What was sequenced was peripheral blood. The rearrangement joins TRBV12-3 or TRBV12-4 to TRBJ2-5, with TRBD1 identical over 7 bases. This TCR came from a woman aged 55-70 years with acute or convalescent COVID-19. In nucleotides, the CDR3 is TGTGCCAGCAGACCGACAGGGTGGGAGACCCAGTACTTC. It is translated as CASRPTGWETQYF.